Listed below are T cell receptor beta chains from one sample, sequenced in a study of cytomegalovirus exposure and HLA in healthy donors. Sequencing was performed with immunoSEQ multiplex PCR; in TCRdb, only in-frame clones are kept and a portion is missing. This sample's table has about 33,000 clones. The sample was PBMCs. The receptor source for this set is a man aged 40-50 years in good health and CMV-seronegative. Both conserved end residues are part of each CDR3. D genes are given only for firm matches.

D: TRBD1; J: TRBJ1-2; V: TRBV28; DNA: TGTGCCAGCAGTGGGGACAGTTTCGACTATGGCTACACCTTC; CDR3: CASSGDSFDYGYTF
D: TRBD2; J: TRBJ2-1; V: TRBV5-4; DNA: TGTGCCAGCAGCTTGGCGATAACTAGCGGCAATGAGCAGTTCTTC; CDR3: CASSLAITSGNEQFF
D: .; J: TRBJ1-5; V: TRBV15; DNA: TGTGCCACCAGCCCAAACTTAGGGGCTAATCAGCCCCAGCATTTT; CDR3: CATSPNLGANQPQHF
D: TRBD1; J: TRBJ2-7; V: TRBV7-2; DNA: TGTGCCAGCAGCTTTGGACAGGGGAGCTACGAGCAGTACTTC; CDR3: CASSFGQGSYEQYF
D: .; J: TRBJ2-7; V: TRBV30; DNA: TGTGCCTGGGGGCGGGGCTACGAGCAGTACTTC; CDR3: CAWGRGYEQYF
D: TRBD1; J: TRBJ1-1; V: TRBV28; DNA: TGTGCCAGCAGTTCGGGACAGGGGTATTTAGTTACTGAAGCTTTCTTT; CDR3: CASSSGQGYLVTEAFF
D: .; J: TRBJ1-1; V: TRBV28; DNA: TGTGCCAGCAAGAGGATGGCTTACCTTCGAGCTGAAGCTTTCTTT; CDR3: CASKRMAYLRAEAFF
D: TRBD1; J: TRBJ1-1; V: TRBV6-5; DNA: TGTGCCAGCAGTCTACATGGACAGGGGGTCAGTGAAGCTTTCTTT; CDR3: CASSLHGQGVSEAFF
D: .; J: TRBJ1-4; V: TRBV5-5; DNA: TGTGCCAGCAGCTTGGGGGAGGCAGAAACTAATGAAAAACTGTTTTTT; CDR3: CASSLGEAETNEKLFF
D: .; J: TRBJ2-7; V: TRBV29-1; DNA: TGCAGCGTTATAGTAAGCGCCTACGAGCAGTACTTC; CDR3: CSVIVSAYEQYF
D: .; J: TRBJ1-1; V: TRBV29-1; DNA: TGCAGCGTTGGCCGGGAGAACACTGAAGCTTTCTTT; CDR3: CSVGRENTEAFF
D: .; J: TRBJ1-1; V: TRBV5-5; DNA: TGTGCCAGCAGCTTGGTAATGAACACTGAAGCTTTCTTT; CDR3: CASSLVMNTEAFF
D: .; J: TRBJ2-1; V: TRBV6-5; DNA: TGTGCCAGCAGTTACGGCGGGGCCGCTGTCAATGAGCAGTTCTTC; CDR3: CASSYGGAAVNEQFF
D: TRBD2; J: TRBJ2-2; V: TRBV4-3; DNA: TGCGCCAGCAGCCAAGATGTGGCGGGAGGGGTGGTCGGGGAGCTGTTTTTT; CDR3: CASSQDVAGGVVGELFF
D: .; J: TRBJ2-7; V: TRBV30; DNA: TGTGCCTGGAGTAGGGGCTACGAGCAGTACTTC; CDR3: CAWSRGYEQYF
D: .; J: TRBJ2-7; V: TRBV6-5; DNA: TGTGCCAGCAGTTACCGGGACGGGGGCTACGAGCAGTACTTC; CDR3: CASSYRDGGYEQYF
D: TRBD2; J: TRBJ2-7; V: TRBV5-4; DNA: TGTGCCAGCAGCAACGGACTAGCGGGAGTAAAGTACGAGCAGTACTTC; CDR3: CASSNGLAGVKYEQYF
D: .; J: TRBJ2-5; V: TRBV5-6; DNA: TGTGCCAGCAGCTTATTACAGGGAGGGCAAGAGACCCAGTACTTC; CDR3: CASSLLQGGQETQYF
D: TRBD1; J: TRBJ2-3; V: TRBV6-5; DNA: TGTGCCAGCAGTCATACTTCCCTCAGGGGGCACACGCAGTATTTT; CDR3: CASSHTSLRGHTQYF
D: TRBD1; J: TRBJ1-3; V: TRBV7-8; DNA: TGTGCCAGCAGCCCAGGGACAGGGCCTGGAAACACCATATATTTT; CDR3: CASSPGTGPGNTIYF
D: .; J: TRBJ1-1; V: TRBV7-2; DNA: TGTGCCAGCAGCTTAGCTGTTGGCAGGAACACTGAAGCTTTCTTT; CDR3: CASSLAVGRNTEAFF
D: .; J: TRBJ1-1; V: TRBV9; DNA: TGTGCCAGCAGCGTAGAGTCCCTAGGGGCCTACGGGAACACTGAAGCTTTCTTT; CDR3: CASSVESLGAYGNTEAFF
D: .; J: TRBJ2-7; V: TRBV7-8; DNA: TGTGCCAGCAGCTTTTTTGGAGAGGCCCGAAAGTACTTC; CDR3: CASSFFGEARKYF
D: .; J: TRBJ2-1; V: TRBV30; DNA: TGTGCCTGGAGTATGGCAGGAGGTCAGGCTGAGGAGTTCTTC; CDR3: CAWSMAGGQAEEFF
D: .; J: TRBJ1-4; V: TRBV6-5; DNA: TGTGCCAGCAGCCGAACAGGGCTTGAAAAACTGTTTTTT; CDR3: CASSRTGLEKLFF
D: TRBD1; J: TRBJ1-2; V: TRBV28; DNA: TGTGCCAGCAGTTCTCGGACAGGGGGGAATGGCTACACCTTC; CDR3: CASSSRTGGNGYTF